Listed below are T cell receptor beta chains from one sample, sequenced in a study of beta chain features in type 1 diabetes. Assay: immunoSEQ multiplex PCR; the TCRdb copy retains only in-frame clones and omits some. This table holds around 300,000 clones, around 7.3% found once. Material for sequencing was central memory CD4+ T cells from blood. The origin of the receptors is a woman in her late teens or twenties in good health. Each CDR3 is given with its conserved first and last residue. The D gene is left open where the match is weak. Size is stated for part of the rows, as once, few or many counts, or as a class when the clone is expanded.

J: TRBJ2-3; size: NA; D: TRBD1; V: TRBV7-8; DNA: TGTGCCAGCAGCTTACTTATGAGGGGGCGCACAGATACGCAGTATTTT; CDR3: CASSLLMRGRTDTQYF
J: TRBJ1-5; size: many; D: NA; V: TRBV2; DNA: TGTGCCAGCAGTTCCCTCTCAAGCGATCAGCCCCAGCATTTT; CDR3: CASSSLSSDQPQHF
J: TRBJ1-1; size: NA; D: TRBD1; V: TRBV18; DNA: TGTGCCAGCTCACCTAGACCCTACGTTGGACAGGGCCTGGTGAACACTGAAGCTTTCTTT; CDR3: CASSPRPYVGQGLVNTEAFF
J: TRBJ1-6; size: NA; D: NA; V: TRBV11-3; DNA: TGTGCCAGCAGCTTAGCCCGTTCACCCCTCCACTTT; CDR3: CASSLARSPLHF
J: TRBJ1-5; size: NA; D: NA; V: TRBV7-9; DNA: TGTGCCAGCAGCTGGGGTGACACAGTCAATCAGCCCCAGCATTTT; CDR3: CASSWGDTVNQPQHF
J: TRBJ2-5; size: few; D: NA; V: TRBV7-8; DNA: TGTGCCAGCAGCTTGGGGACAATGGAGACCCAGTACTTC; CDR3: CASSLGTMETQYF
J: TRBJ1-1; size: NA; D: NA; V: TRBV5-4; DNA: TGTGCCAGCAGCTTGGATCCAGGGAGGGGAGCTTTCTTT; CDR3: CASSLDPGRGAFF
J: TRBJ1-1; size: few; D: NA; V: TRBV9; DNA: TGTGCCAGCAGCGTAGAACCGGGAATGAACACTGAAGCTTTCTTT; CDR3: CASSVEPGMNTEAFF
J: TRBJ1-4; size: few; D: NA; V: TRBV5-6; DNA: TGTGCCAGCAGGTTTACCTTAGCAACTAATGAAAAACTGTTTTTT; CDR3: CASRFTLATNEKLFF
J: TRBJ2-1; size: few; D: NA; V: TRBV11-3; DNA: TGTGCCAGCAGCCAAGAAGGCGCTAGCCTTTACAATGAGCAGTTCTTC; CDR3: CASSQEGASLYNEQFF
J: TRBJ2-1; size: few; D: NA; V: TRBV19; DNA: TGTGCCAGTAGGGCCGGGGGCACCGGCGACAACAATGAGCAGTTCTTC; CDR3: CASRAGGTGDNNEQFF
J: TRBJ1-2; size: NA; D: TRBD1; V: TRBV19; DNA: TGTGCCAGTAGGGCACAGGGGACGGACTATGGCTACACCTTC; CDR3: CASRAQGTDYGYTF
J: TRBJ2-3; size: few; D: NA; V: TRBV7-2; DNA: TGTGCCAGCAGCTACCAAGCTACAGATACGCAGTATTTT; CDR3: CASSYQATDTQYF
J: TRBJ2-1; size: few; D: NA; V: TRBV30; DNA: TGTGCCTGGAGTATTAGGAGCTCCTACAATGAGCAGTTCTTC; CDR3: CAWSIRSSYNEQFF
J: TRBJ1-2; size: few; D: NA; V: TRBV5-1; DNA: TGCGCCAGCAGCCCAAGCGCCTCGGCCCCCTATGGCTACACCTTC; CDR3: CASSPSASAPYGYTF
J: TRBJ1-1; size: NA; D: NA; V: TRBV7-9; DNA: TGTGCCAGCGGGACCAGGAACACTGAAGCTTTCTTT; CDR3: CASGTRNTEAFF
J: TRBJ2-5; size: NA; D: TRBD2; V: TRBV6-6; DNA: TGTGCCAGCAGTCCTGGGGGGGTGAAGACCCAGTACTTC; CDR3: CASSPGGVKTQYF
J: TRBJ2-2; size: few; D: TRBD1; V: TRBV5-4; DNA: TGTGCCAGCAGCCACAAACGGACAGGGAACACCGGGGAGCTGTTTTTT; CDR3: CASSHKRTGNTGELFF
J: TRBJ2-6; size: once; D: TRBD1; V: TRBV5-1; DNA: TGCGCCTGCATGCTACGGACAGGCAGCTCTGGGGCCAACGTCCTGACTTTC; CDR3: CACMLRTGSSGANVLTF
J: TRBJ2-4; size: few; D: TRBD1; V: TRBV7-2; DNA: TGTGCCAGCAGCCGAAAACAGGGGGCCAAAAACATTCAGTACTTC; CDR3: CASSRKQGAKNIQYF
J: TRBJ2-5; size: many; D: NA; V: TRBV5-6; DNA: TGTGCCAGCAGCCCGGGACACCGAGAGACCCAGTACTTC; CDR3: CASSPGHRETQYF
J: TRBJ2-5; size: NA; D: NA; V: TRBV27; DNA: TGTGCCAGCAGTTTAATGGGCGGTGAGACCCAGTACTTC; CDR3: CASSLMGGETQYF
J: TRBJ1-2; size: few; D: TRBD1; V: TRBV2; DNA: TGTGCCAGCAGTGGGGAGACAGGGGCCATCTATGGCTACACCTTC; CDR3: CASSGETGAIYGYTF
J: TRBJ2-1; size: NA; D: TRBD2; V: TRBV5-1; DNA: TGCGCCAGCAGATCGACTAGCGGGGGCGTGTTCAATGAGCAGTTCTTC; CDR3: CASRSTSGGVFNEQFF
J: TRBJ2-1; size: few; D: TRBD2; V: TRBV10-3; DNA: TGTGCCGTGGGACTAGCGGGAGGCACGTGGGAGCAGTTCTTC; CDR3: CAVGLAGGTWEQFF
J: TRBJ2-2; size: NA; D: TRBD1; V: TRBV2; DNA: TGTGCCAGCCAGGGACAGACTCTGAACACCGGGGAGCTGTTTTTT; CDR3: CASQGQTLNTGELFF
J: TRBJ2-4; size: few; D: NA; V: TRBV7-9; DNA: TGTGCCAGCAGCCGACCCCCCGCCGACTTACTAGCCAAAAACATTCAGTACTTC; CDR3: CASSRPPADLLAKNIQYF
J: TRBJ2-5; size: NA; D: NA; V: TRBV4-1; DNA: TGCGCCAGCAGCCAAGTAAATGGGGCAGGGCGGGAGACCCAGTACTTC; CDR3: CASSQVNGAGRETQYF
J: TRBJ2-3; size: few; D: TRBD2; V: TRBV4-1; DNA: TGCGCCACCAAGCCTGGCGGGGGGGCGTATCCAGATACGCAGTATTTT; CDR3: CATKPGGGAYPDTQYF
J: TRBJ2-5; size: many; D: NA; V: TRBV6-6; DNA: TGTGCCAGCACCGCGGGACAGCAAGAGACCCAGTACTTC; CDR3: CASTAGQQETQYF
J: TRBJ2-3; size: few; D: TRBD1; V: TRBV5-4; DNA: TGTGCCAGCAGCCTCGACAGGGAAGATACGCAGTATTTT; CDR3: CASSLDREDTQYF
J: TRBJ1-1; size: few; D: NA; V: TRBV11-1; DNA: TGTGCCAGCAGCTCGGACATGATGAACACTGAAGCTTTCTTT; CDR3: CASSSDMMNTEAFF
J: TRBJ2-3; size: many; D: NA; V: TRBV10-3; DNA: TGTGCCATCAGCCTCTCCAAGGGGGGAATTGATACGCAGTATTTT; CDR3: CAISLSKGGIDTQYF
J: TRBJ2-3; size: many; D: TRBD2; V: TRBV2; DNA: TGTGCCAGCAGACCCACCGGACTAGCAGACTACACAGATACGCAGTATTTT; CDR3: CASRPTGLADYTDTQYF
J: TRBJ1-2; size: few; D: NA; V: TRBV2; DNA: TGTGCCAGTCGACAGGACCACTATGGCTACACCTTC; CDR3: CASRQDHYGYTF
J: TRBJ2-2; size: NA; D: TRBD1; V: TRBV7-6; DNA: TGTGCCAGCAGGCGGACAGGGGGTTACTTGAACACCGGGGAGCTGTTTTTT; CDR3: CASRRTGGYLNTGELFF
J: TRBJ1-1; size: NA; D: NA; V: TRBV6-5; DNA: TGTGCCAGCAGACCAAATAAGAACACTGAAGCTTTCTTT; CDR3: CASRPNKNTEAFF
J: TRBJ1-1; size: few; D: NA; V: TRBV19; DNA: TGTGCCAGTAGTTATTCGGAAGATACTGAAGCTTTCTTT; CDR3: CASSYSEDTEAFF
J: TRBJ1-1; size: few; D: NA; V: TRBV7-2; DNA: TGTGCCAGCAGTAACTACCGGGACACTGAAGCTTTCTTT; CDR3: CASSNYRDTEAFF
J: TRBJ2-3; size: few; D: NA; V: TRBV5-1; DNA: TGCGCCAGCAGCTTGAAGGAGGGTGGATACACAGATACGCAGTATTTT; CDR3: CASSLKEGGYTDTQYF
J: TRBJ2-7; size: few; D: NA; V: TRBV20-1; DNA: TGCAGTGCTGGAACCTACGAGCAGTACTTC; CDR3: CSAGTYEQYF
J: TRBJ1-2; size: few; D: NA; V: TRBV30; DNA: TGTGCCTGGGGTTACCCCGACAGGTCCAAACGGGGCTACACCTTC; CDR3: CAWGYPDRSKRGYTF
J: TRBJ2-2; size: few; D: NA; V: TRBV7-3; DNA: TGTGCCAGCCGCCCCTTTTCTGAGGGCGGGGAGCTGTTTTTT; CDR3: CASRPFSEGGELFF
J: TRBJ1-1; size: few; D: NA; V: TRBV7-6; DNA: TGTGCCAGCAGCTTAGAGGGCCGGGGTGAAGCTTTCTTT; CDR3: CASSLEGRGEAFF
J: TRBJ1-4; size: few; D: NA; V: TRBV27; DNA: TGTGCCAGCAGTTCCCAAGGGAGTGGGGAAAAACTGTTTTTT; CDR3: CASSSQGSGEKLFF
J: TRBJ2-5; size: few; D: TRBD1; V: TRBV4-2; DNA: TGTGCCAGCAGCTGGGGGACAGCTGAAGAGACCCAGTACTTC; CDR3: CASSWGTAEETQYF
J: TRBJ2-3; size: few; D: NA; V: TRBV29-1; DNA: TGCAGCGTTGCTGGGGGGAACACAGATACGCAGTATTTT; CDR3: CSVAGGNTDTQYF
J: TRBJ1-2; size: NA; D: TRBD1; V: TRBV30; DNA: TGTGCCTGGAGTCGGCAGGGGGGATATGGCTACACCTTC; CDR3: CAWSRQGGYGYTF
J: TRBJ1-2; size: NA; D: NA; V: TRBV5-1; DNA: TGCGCCAGCAGCCCCAGACAGGACCATGGCTACACCTTC; CDR3: CASSPRQDHGYTF
J: TRBJ2-5; size: NA; D: NA; V: TRBV5-6; DNA: TGTGCCAGCAGCTTGGGGTCATGGGAGACCCAGTACTTC; CDR3: CASSLGSWETQYF
J: TRBJ1-2; size: few; D: NA; V: TRBV5-4; DNA: TGTGCCAGCAGCAACGATGGCCGGGAGTCAAGGTTGAACGGTCTCTTC; CDR3: CASSNDGRESRLNGLF
J: TRBJ2-3; size: few; D: NA; V: TRBV6-5; DNA: TGTGCCACAAAGGAGGAAGACTATCGGGATACGCAGTATTTT; CDR3: CATKEEDYRDTQYF
J: TRBJ1-3; size: NA; D: NA; V: TRBV7-3; DNA: TGTGCCAGCAGCCAAGGGACACAGGGAAACACCATATATTTT; CDR3: CASSQGTQGNTIYF
J: TRBJ2-7; size: few; D: NA; V: TRBV30; DNA: TGTGCCTGGGCGAGGACGGCAAGTTCTACCTACGAGCAGTACTTC; CDR3: CAWARTASSTYEQYF
J: TRBJ1-1; size: NA; D: NA; V: TRBV19; DNA: TGTGCCAGTAGACCACCAGGGGATCGATCGCGTGCTTTCTTT; CDR3: CASRPPGDRSRAFF